These T cell receptor beta chains were read from a single sample in a study of T cell repertoires in cytomegalovirus infection. In TCRdb, the reads were re-called with MiXCR into one record per CDR3 protein. The sample holds roughly 600,000 distinct CDR3 sequences; roughly 26% are singletons and the top ten take under 8.5%. Sequencing input: CD8+ T cells from PBMCs. These receptors originate from a human donor in good health (CMV status not recorded). Some clones in this sample may be carry-over from other donors' samples. CDR3s include the opening cysteine and the closing phenylalanine or tryptophan. D genes are given only for firm matches. Clone size is given for some rows only: seen once, a few or many times, or a class if the clone is expanded.

TRBJ2-3	.	TRBV6-2/TRBV6-3	.	TGTGCCAGCAGTTACGAGGAGGCAAGGGGCACAGATACGCAGTATTTT	CASSYEEARGTDTQYF
TRBJ1-1	.	TRBV11-1	.	TGTGCCAGCAGCTTCTTCCCCCGGGACCTGTACACTGAAGCTTTCTTT	CASSFFPRDLYTEAFF
TRBJ1-4	.	TRBV29-1	few	TGCAGCGTGACCGATAGCCAGGGTGCGATTTTT	CSVTDSQGAIF
TRBJ2-2	.	TRBV7-8	few	TGTGCCAGCTGTTGCAGGGAAGCCGGGGAGCTGTTTTTT	CASCCREAGELFF
TRBJ2-2	.	TRBV19	few	TGTGCCAGTAGTATGGAGGGTACCGGGGAGCTGTTTTTT	CASSMEGTGELFF
TRBJ2-2	.	TRBV12-5	.	TGTGCTAGCCTGGGCCTAACCGGGGAGCTGTTTTTT	CASLGLTGELFF
TRBJ2-3	.	TRBV20-1	.	TGCAGTGCTTCCTTACCTTGGAGCACAGATACGCAGTATTTT	CSASLPWSTDTQYF
TRBJ1-2	.	TRBV7-8	.	TGTGCCAGCAGCGACCGGGACACCGTAACTATCTATGGCTACACCTTC	CASSDRDTVTIYGYTF
TRBJ2-1	TRBD2	TRBV24-1	.	TGTGCCACCAGTGCAGGCGGATCCGTCGCGGGGGGTTACAATGAGCAGTTCTTC	CATSAGGSVAGGYNEQFF
TRBJ2-5	TRBD2	TRBV7-2	many	TGTGCCAGCAGCTCTTGGGGGAGGGGACTAGCCTCGCAAGAGACCCAGTACTTC	CASSSWGRGLASQETQYF
TRBJ2-7	.	TRBV29-1	few	TGCAGCGTAGCGACAGCAAACTCCTACGAGCAGTACTTC	CSVATANSYEQYF
TRBJ2-7	.	TRBV2	.	TGTGCCAGCAGTGATACACCCCGTACCTACGAGCAGTACTTC	CASSDTPRTYEQYF
TRBJ2-7	.	TRBV29-1	few	TGCAGCGTTGTAACAGGGATGGTCTACGAGCAGTACTTC	CSVVTGMVYEQYF
TRBJ2-7	.	TRBV6-6	many	TGTGCCAGCAGTGTATCGGGGTACGAGCAGTACTTC	CASSVSGYEQYF
TRBJ2-3	.	TRBV7-9	.	TGTGCCAGCAGCTACCCTCCGGCAGATACGCAGTATTTT	CASSYPPADTQYF
TRBJ1-4	TRBD1	TRBV19	few	TGTGCCAGTCGGACAGGGGGGTCCGGTGAAAAACTGTTTTTT	CASRTGGSGEKLFF
TRBJ1-6	.	TRBV7-8	many	TGTGCCAGCAGCTTAGACGGGACACCTTATAATTCACCCCTCCACTTT	CASSLDGTPYNSPLHF
TRBJ2-1	.	TRBV7-9	many	TGTGCCAGCAGCTTTTCTGTTGAGCAGTTCTTC	CASSFSVEQFF
TRBJ2-2	.	TRBV5-5	.	TGTGCCAGCAGCCGAGGGGGAAACGGGGAGCTGTTTTTT	CASSRGGNGELFF
TRBJ2-1	.	TRBV6-6	few	TGTGCCAGCAGCTTGACAGATTATGAGCAGTTCTTC	CASSLTDYEQFF
TRBJ2-5	.	TRBV7-9	many	TGTGCCAGCAGCGCCTTTAGGACCCGAATGACAGAGACCCAGTACTTC	CASSAFRTRMTETQYF
TRBJ2-5	.	TRBV7-9	.	TGTGCCAGCAGCCCGTTTGGCCTAACTGAGACCCAGTACTTC	CASSPFGLTETQYF
TRBJ2-5	TRBD1	TRBV7-6	.	TGTGCCAGCAGCGAGACAGGGGTCGAGACCCAGTACTTC	CASSETGVETQYF
TRBJ2-1	TRBD1	TRBV6-2/TRBV6-3	few	TGTGCCAGCTCCTCGCTATTTGACAGGGTGCCCTACAATGAGCAGTTCTTC	CASSSLFDRVPYNEQFF
TRBJ1-3	.	TRBV29-1	.	TGCAGCGTTGTGGGACACTCTCACGGAAACACCATATATTTT	CSVVGHSHGNTIYF
TRBJ2-2	TRBD2	TRBV10-3	few	TGTGCCATCAGTGACTGGCTAGCGGAGAACACCGGGGAGCTGTTTTTT	CAISDWLAENTGELFF
TRBJ2-7	.	TRBV10-3	.	TGTGCCATCAGTGATAAAAGGTACGAGCAGTACTTC	CAISDKRYEQYF
TRBJ1-1	.	TRBV7-9	.	TGTGCCAGCAGCAACGTAGGAATGAACACTGAAGCTTTCTTT	CASSNVGMNTEAFF
TRBJ2-1	TRBD2	TRBV5-1	few	TGCGCCAGCAGCTTGGTAGTGCCTAGCGGATACAATGAGCAGTTCTTC	CASSLVVPSGYNEQFF
TRBJ2-1	.	TRBV29-1	.	TGCAGCGCTAGGACCTTAGCCTACAATGAGCAGTTCTTC	CSARTLAYNEQFF
TRBJ2-1	TRBD2	TRBV7-8	many	TGTGCCAGCAGCACGGGACTAGCGGGGGGGGCCTACAATGAGCAGTTCTTC	CASSTGLAGGAYNEQFF
TRBJ1-1	.	TRBV6-8	.	TGTGCCAGCAGTTATGGGGTTGCGGATAGGGCTTTCTTT	CASSYGVADRAFF
TRBJ2-1	.	TRBV12-5	.	TGTGCTAGTGGTTTGAATCCTCGCAATGAGCAGTTCTTC	CASGLNPRNEQFF
TRBJ1-1	.	TRBV7-2	many	TGTGCCAGCACTCTTCAGAACACTGAAGCTTTCTTT	CASTLQNTEAFF
TRBJ2-5	TRBD2	TRBV7-9	few	TGTGCCAGCAGCGATGGGGGGGGGGATCAAGAGACCCAGTACTTC	CASSDGGGDQETQYF
TRBJ2-1	TRBD1	TRBV5-1	once	TGCGCCAGCAGCCCTGGGACAGGGGTAAACAATGAGCAGTTCTTC	CASSPGTGVNNEQFF
TRBJ2-1	TRBD1	TRBV7-8	many	TGTGCCAGCAGCTTGAACAGGGGTGCCTACAATGAGCAGTTCTTC	CASSLNRGAYNEQFF